These T cell receptor beta chains were read from a single sample in a study of blood T cell repertoires in COVID-19. The repertoire was sequenced with immunoSEQ multiplex PCR; TCRdb's copy has only in-frame clones and lacks some. The table has roughly 30,000 clones, more than 70% seen once. Sequencing input: peripheral blood. The receptors shown here come from a man aged 80 or over with active COVID-19. Both conserved end residues are part of each CDR3. The order of the fields is V gene, D gene, CDR3 length, clone size, J gene, CDR3 protein, CDR3 DNA. D genes are given only for firm matches. Clone size is given for some rows only: seen once, a few or many times, or a class if the clone is expanded.

>TRBV29-1|TRBD1|13|once|TRBJ1-1
CSVESDRDTEAFF
TGCAGCGTTGAATCCGACAGGGACACTGAAGCTTTCTTT
>TRBV7-8|NA|15|NA|TRBJ2-3
CASSLDGGNTDTQYF
TGTGCCAGCAGCTTAGACGGAGGGAACACAGATACGCAGTATTTT
>TRBV3-1/TRBV3-2|NA|12|NA|TRBJ1-2
CASSQEGYGYTF
TGTGCCAGCAGCCAGGAGGGGTATGGCTACACCTTC
>TRBV9|NA|14|NA|TRBJ2-7
CASSVDHRVDEQYF
TGTGCCAGCAGCGTAGATCACAGGGTGGACGAGCAGTACTTC
>TRBV7-9|TRBD1|13|NA|TRBJ1-2
CASRAGGADGYTF
TGTGCCAGCAGGGCAGGGGGCGCGGATGGCTACACCTTC
>TRBV3-1/TRBV3-2|NA|13|NA|TRBJ1-2
CASSPGGVHGYTF
TGTGCCAGCAGCCCTGGCGGGGTCCATGGCTACACCTTC
>TRBV5-1|TRBD2|15|NA|TRBJ2-7
CASSVLAGSSYEQYF
TGCGCCAGCAGCGTACTAGCGGGGAGCTCCTACGAGCAGTACTTC
>TRBV21-1|NA|14|NA|TRBJ1-2
CASSRDKSNYGYTF
TGTGCCAGCAGCAGGGACAAATCTAACTATGGCTACACCTTC
>TRBV5-1|NA|13|NA|TRBJ1-1
CASRQGQGTEAFF
TGCGCCAGCCGCCAGGGTCAAGGGACTGAAGCTTTCTTT
>TRBV18|TRBD1|14|NA|TRBJ2-5
CASSTGTGSETQYF
TGTGCCAGCTCAACCGGGACAGGGTCAGAGACCCAGTACTTC
>TRBV4-1|NA|15|NA|TRBJ1-5
CASRKGHQDNQPQHF
TGCGCCAGCAGAAAGGGACATCAGGACAATCAGCCCCAGCATTTT
>TRBV9|TRBD1|15|NA|TRBJ2-7
CASSVAGTGIYEQYF
TGTGCCAGCAGCGTAGCCGGGACAGGTATCTACGAGCAGTACTTC
>TRBV6-1|NA|16|once|TRBJ2-4
CASSDGASLAKNIQYF
TGTGCCAGCAGTGATGGGGCTTCTCTAGCCAAAAACATTCAGTACTTC
>TRBV2|TRBD2|15|NA|TRBJ2-4
CASSFGGAAKNIQYF
TGTGCCAGCAGTTTCGGGGGGGCGGCCAAAAACATTCAGTACTTC
>TRBV7-3|TRBD1|16|NA|TRBJ1-2
CASSASRDRTNYGYTF
TGTGCCAGCAGCGCCAGCCGGGACAGAACTAACTATGGCTACACCTTC
>TRBV6-6|TRBD1|16|NA|TRBJ1-5
CASRTRDRAGNQPQHF
TGTGCCAGCAGGACAAGGGACAGGGCCGGGAATCAGCCCCAGCATTTT
>TRBV10-2|NA|14|NA|TRBJ1-1
CASSESEGGTEAFF
TGCGCCAGCAGTGAGTCGGAGGGAGGCACTGAAGCTTTCTTT
>TRBV6-5|NA|15|NA|TRBJ2-7
CASSQGAGSSYEQYF
TGTGCCAGCAGCCAAGGGGCGGGGAGCTCCTACGAGCAGTACTTC
>TRBV12-3/TRBV12-4|NA|13|once|TRBJ1-2
CASSFSRGDGYTF
TGTGCCAGCAGTTTTTCCAGGGGTGACGGCTACACCTTC
>TRBV15|NA|14|NA|TRBJ2-5
CATSSFDRQETQYF
TGTGCCACCAGCTCCTTCGACAGGCAAGAGACCCAGTACTTC
>TRBV6-2/TRBV6-3|NA|15|NA|TRBJ2-3
CASSYSAGTRDTQYF
TGTGCCAGCAGTTATTCGGCGGGGACGAGGGATACGCAGTATTTT
>TRBV7-2|NA|16|NA|TRBJ2-7
CASSLGGTRNPYEQYF
TGTGCCAGCAGCTTAGGCGGGACCCGAAACCCTTACGAGCAGTACTTC
>TRBV9|NA|13|NA|TRBJ2-5
CASSPGHLETQYF
TGTGCCAGCAGCCCGGGACACCTGGAGACCCAGTACTTC
>TRBV7-6|TRBD1|17|NA|TRBJ2-5
CASSYPRTGMGRETQYF
TGTGCCAGCAGCTACCCTAGGACAGGGATGGGGCGAGAGACCCAGTACTTC
>TRBV6-5|TRBD1|16|NA|TRBJ1-2
CASSYTLLGQGAGYTF
TGTGCCAGCAGTTACACCTTACTAGGACAGGGGGCTGGCTACACCTTC
>TRBV6-5|NA|12|NA|TRBJ2-3
CASQAYADTQYF
TGTGCCAGCCAAGCGTATGCAGATACGCAGTATTTT
>TRBV24-1|TRBD1|14|NA|TRBJ2-5
CATSEGTGLETQYF
TGTGCCACCAGTGAGGGGACAGGGTTAGAGACCCAGTACTTC
>TRBV5-1|TRBD2|17|NA|TRBJ2-5
CASSLTSSGGPHGTQYF
TGCGCCAGCAGCTTGACGTCTAGCGGGGGGCCCCATGGGACCCAGTACTTC
>TRBV5-8|TRBD1|15|NA|TRBJ1-5
CASSLTGTGHQPQHF
TGTGCCAGCAGCTTGACCGGGACAGGCCATCAGCCCCAGCATTTT
>TRBV7-9|TRBD1|14|NA|TRBJ1-6
CASPGTGEDSPLHF
TGTGCCTCCCCCGGGACAGGGGAGGATTCACCCCTCCACTTT
>TRBV5-6|NA|11|once|TRBJ2-7
CASSSAYEQYF
TGTGCCAGCAGCTCCGCCTACGAGCAGTACTTC
>TRBV6-2/TRBV6-3|NA|19|few|TRBJ1-4
CASSYGLSHGTALNEKLFF
TGTGCCAGCAGTTACGGACTATCTCATGGGACGGCTCTAAATGAAAAACTGTTTTTT
>TRBV5-1|TRBD1|15|NA|TRBJ2-2
CASSSGTGVTGELFF
TGCGCCAGCAGCTCCGGGACAGGGGTCACCGGGGAGCTGTTTTTT
>TRBV5-1|NA|13|NA|TRBJ1-2
CASSVGGGDGYTF
TGCGCCAGCAGCGTGGGGGGCGGAGATGGCTACACCTTC
>TRBV11-2|NA|17|NA|TRBJ1-5
CASSLVTKGVSNQPQHF
TGTGCCAGCAGCTTAGTTACCAAAGGGGTTAGCAATCAGCCCCAGCATTTT
>TRBV6-5|TRBD1|13|NA|TRBJ1-5
CASAGQGDQPQHF
TGTGCCAGCGCAGGACAGGGAGATCAGCCCCAGCATTTT
>TRBV5-1|TRBD1|15|NA|TRBJ2-7
CASSLGGTGPYEQYF
TGCGCCAGCAGCTTAGGCGGGACAGGCCCCTACGAGCAGTACTTC
>TRBV5-1|TRBD1|15|NA|TRBJ2-7
CASSLGGQGAREQYF
TGCGCCAGCAGCTTGGGCGGACAGGGGGCGCGAGAGCAGTACTTC
>TRBV15|NA|14|NA|TRBJ2-1
CATSRSLAGNEQFF
TGTGCCACCAGCAGAAGTCTAGCAGGCAATGAGCAGTTCTTC
>TRBV28|NA|12|NA|TRBJ2-7
CASSSSDRTNDF
TGTGCCAGCAGTTCCTCAGACCGAACTAATGACTTC
>TRBV7-9|TRBD1|16|few|TRBJ1-3
CASSLGQGAGGNTIYF
TGTGCCAGCAGCTTGGGACAGGGGGCTGGTGGAAACACCATATATTTT
>TRBV4-2|TRBD2|16|NA|TRBJ2-3
CASSPEGSGGFDTQYF
TGTGCCAGCAGCCCAGAGGGCAGCGGGGGGTTTGATACGCAGTATTTT